The 32 T cell receptor beta chains presented below share a single source sample, sequenced in a study of blood T cell repertoires in COVID-19. Only in-frame clones appear in the TCRdb table, and some are missing; sequencing was by immunoSEQ multiplex PCR. The table lists 250,000 or so clones, about 89% of them singletons. The specimen was peripheral blood. These receptors originate from a woman in her 40s who had recovered from COVID-19.

This chain uses TRBV28 with TRBJ1-1, with a weak D call TRBD1 (6 bases). The germline V gene encodes CDR1 MDHEN and CDR2 SYDVKM. The length of the CDR3 is 17 residues. V lost 4 bases to trimming and J lost 6 bases, with 24 bases between them. The CDR3 loop is CASSSPDSIGRGSEAFF. CDR3 DNA sequence: TGTGCCAGCAGTTCCCCGGACAGCATAGGACGTGGCTCTGAAGCTTTCTTT.

This clone was counted once. The J gene is TRBJ1-1, the V gene TRBV7-2, with D perhaps matching TRBD1 (6 bases). Germline V lookup: CDR1 SGHTA, CDR2 FQGNSA. The CDR3 is 14 amino acids. With 5 bases removed from V and 2 bases from J, the gap between germline ends came to 12 bases. CDR3 DNA sequence: TGTGCCAGCAGCGAGGGACACCAAAACACTGAAGCTTTCTTT. Protein: CASSEGHQNTEAFF.

This clone was found once. This chain uses TRBV5-1 with TRBJ2-7, with a tentative D call TRBD2 (5 bases). Germline V gene data show CDR1 as SGHRS and CDR2 as YFSETQ. V shed 0 bases and J shed 3 bases, with 13 bases lying between them. The CDR3 sequence is 15 residues long. This CDR3 is CASSLATSEVYEQYF. The DNA of the CDR3 is TGCGCCAGCAGCTTGGCCACATCGGAGGTCTACGAGCAGTACTTC.

The chain carries TRBV11-2 and TRBJ2-7, with 11 nucleotides matching TRBD2. There are 15 residues in the CDR3. Germline V gene data show CDR1 as SGHAT and CDR2 as FQNNGV. V shed 1 base, J shed 5 bases, and the junction held 4 bases outside the gene matches. In DNA, the CDR3 is TGTGCCAGCAGCTTAGGTAGCGGGGGGGTCAACGAGCAGTACTTC. It translates to CASSLGSGGVNEQYF. The variable domain in full, with the rest retrieved from reference TRBV11-2 and TRBJ2-7, is EAGVAQSPRYKIIEKRQSVAFWCNPISGHATLYWYQQILGQGPKLLIQFQNNGVVDDSQLPKDRFSAERLKGVDSTLKIQPAKLEDSAVYLCASSLGSGGVNEQYFGPGTRLTVT.

This chain uses TRBV9 with TRBJ1-3, with unresolved D. The CDR3 runs 16 residues. Germline CDR1 is SGDLS and CDR2 is YYNGEE. Trimming removed 0 bases at V and 8 bases at J, with 18 bases between. CDR3 nucleotide sequence: TGTGCCAGCAGCGTAGTCAGTTACCCCGAAGAGGACACCATATATTTT. It is translated as CASSVVSYPEEDTIYF.

The V call is TRBV9, the J call TRBJ2-5; no clear D gene. Germline lookup yields CDR1 SGDLS and CDR2 YYNGEE. V gave up 0 bases and J gave up 2 bases, with 20 bases separating them. There are 18 residues in the CDR3. The CDR3 reads CASSVAEAPFPPQETQYF. CDR3 DNA: TGTGCCAGCAGCGTAGCTGAGGCCCCCTTCCCCCCACAAGAGACCCAGTACTTC.

The chain is built from TRBV7-2 and TRBJ1-1, with D uncertain. There are 18 residues in the CDR3. V was pared by 4 bases and J by 6 bases, with 27 bases between. The V gene's germline CDR1 is SGHTA and CDR2 FQGNSA. CDR3 protein: CASSSSLGPGFWSAEAFF. DNA for the CDR3: TGTGCCAGCAGCTCTTCCCTCGGCCCCGGGTTTTGGAGCGCTGAAGCTTTCTTT.

The chain is built from TRBV4-1 and TRBJ2-2, with D perhaps TRBD1 (6 bases). Germline lookup yields CDR1 MGHRA and CDR2 YSYEKL. The CDR3 consists of 15 residues. Deletions cut 2 bases from V and 0 bases from J, with 7 bases between. CDR3: CASSQTGSNTGELFF. The CDR3, as DNA: TGCGCCAGCAGCCAAACAGGGTCGAACACCGGGGAGCTGTTTTTT.

The V and J genes are TRBV7-9 and TRBJ1-1; D is uncertain. Trimming shortened V by 7 bases and J by 5 bases, and 11 bases separated the two germline ends. Germline V gives CDR1 SEHNR, CDR2 FQNEAQ (reference sequence). This CDR3 spans 12 amino acids. The CDR3 DNA reads as TGTGCCAGCACCGGAGGTCGGACTGAAGCTTTCTTT. This gives the protein CASTGGRTEAFF.

This clone occurred once. This chain uses TRBV29-1 with TRBJ1-2; D might be TRBD1 (6 bases). There are 13 residues in the CDR3. CDR1 and CDR2 (germline): SQVTM, ANQGSEA. V lost 5 bases to trimming and J lost 4 bases, with 14 bases between them. The CDR3 bases are TGCAGCGTTCTTGGGGGCCCGTTCTATGGCTACACCTTC. As protein: CSVLGGPFYGYTF.

The chain carries TRBV7-2 and TRBJ1-1; a weak D match, TRBD1 (5 bases). The germline V gene has CDR1 SGHTA and CDR2 FQGNSA. Trimming took 3 bases from V and 3 from J, leaving 11 bases between them. CDR3 length equals 14 residues. The DNA for the CDR3 is TGTGCCAGCAGCTTCGGGCGACAGCACACTGAAGCTTTCTTT. Its protein is CASSFGRQHTEAFF.

This clone is a singleton in its sample. The chain has TRBV6-6 and TRBJ1-2, with D possibly matching TRBD1 (5 bases). The CDR3 covers 14 residues. V dropped 4 bases and J dropped 7 bases, with 16 bases sitting between them. Looked up from germline, CDR1 is MNHNY and CDR2 is SVGAGI (reference sequence). Here the CDR3 DNA reads TGTGCCAGCAGTTCCACTCCTCTCGGGGGTGGCTACACCTTC. It encodes CASSSTPLGGGYTF.

The rearrangement links TRBV29-1 to TRBJ1-2, with 8 nucleotides matching TRBD1. Germline CDR1 is SQVTM and CDR2 is ANQGSEA. J gave up 8 bases and V 7 bases, and 12 bases lay outside the gene matches. The CDR3 extends over 13 amino acids. The CDR3 sequence: CSAGAGGAEGYTF. CDR3 in DNA: TGCAGCGCGGGGGCAGGGGGCGCGGAAGGCTACACCTTC.

V usage is TRBV10-1 and J usage is TRBJ1-1; 7 positions agree with TRBD1. Germline trimming cut 4 bases from V and 0 bases from J; bases unmatched to any gene: 2. The germline gives CDR1 WNHNN, CDR2 SYGVQD (reference sequence). The CDR3 totals 14 residues. CDR3: CASSGTGLNTEAFF. CDR3 nucleotide sequence: TGCGCCAGCAGTGGGACAGGTTTGAACACTGAAGCTTTCTTT.

V gene TRBV21-1 combines with J gene TRBJ1-4. TRBV21-1 is reported as a pseudogene. The CDR3 has 15 amino acids. The CDR3 bases are TGTGCCAGCAGCAAGTTTAGGACGGGGGGTGAAAAACTGTTTTTT. It encodes CASSKFRTGGEKLFF.

The rearrangement uses TRBV6-2 or TRBV6-3 and TRBJ1-5; TRBD1 might be the D (6 bases). CDR3 length: 17 residues. V lost 6 bases to trimming and J lost 1 base, with 19 bases between them. The germline gives CDR1 MNHEY, CDR2 SVGEGT. As DNA, the CDR3 is TGTGCCAGCAGCTATAGTGGGGCAGGGGCGAGCAATCAGCCCCAGCATTTT. Protein product: CASSYSGAGASNQPQHF.

This chain links TRBV7-9 with TRBJ2-1, with TRBD1 as a possible D gene (6 bases). The germline gives CDR1 SEHNR, CDR2 FQNEAQ (reference sequence). This CDR3 comprises 12 residues. V lost 6 bases, J lost 7 bases, and 10 bases lay in between. CDR3 DNA sequence: TGTGCCAGCAGACAGGGCGTGAATGAGCAGTTCTTC. This codes for CASRQGVNEQFF.

The chain uses TRBV19 and TRBJ1-6; 10 bases fit TRBD1. The germline gives CDR1 LNHDA, CDR2 SQIVND (reference sequence). V shed 6 bases, J shed 0 bases, and the junction held 5 bases outside the gene matches. This CDR3 is built from 17 residues. The chain's CDR3 is CASSPGTGVSYNSPLHF. CDR3 DNA: TGTGCCAGTAGCCCCGGGACAGGGGTCTCCTATAATTCACCCCTCCACTTT.

This chain links TRBV29-1 with TRBJ1-2; D possibly corresponds to TRBD1 (5 bases). CDR1 and CDR2 from the germline V gene are SQVTM and ANQGSEA. Trimming removed 2 bases from V and 4 bases from J, with 17 bases in between. The CDR3 extends over 15 amino acids. The CDR3 DNA reads TGCAGCGTTGAATCGGGGCAGGGAGGCCCCTATGGCTACACCTTC. Translated: CSVESGQGGPYGYTF.

The chain joins TRBV6-5 to TRBJ2-2; 11 bases agree with TRBD1. The germline V gene has CDR1 MNHEY and CDR2 SVGAGI. CDR3 length equals 15 residues. The ends lost 6 bases at V and 8 bases at J; junction bases unmatched: 8. The CDR3 nucleotides read TGTGCCAGCAGCCGAGGGACAGGGGGGTTGGGGGAGCTGTTTTTT. Protein: CASSRGTGGLGELFF.

J is TRBJ1-2 and V is TRBV11-2; possible D gene TRBD1, 6 bases. V lost 6 bases and J lost 4, with 27 bases in between. From germline, CDR1 is SGHAT and CDR2 FQNNGV. The CDR3 has 18 residues. The CDR3: CASRHLVGGPIKSYGYTF. The CDR3 DNA follows: TGTGCCAGCAGGCACCTGGTGGGGGGGCCAATTAAAAGCTATGGCTACACCTTC.

The rearrangement joins TRBV11-2 to TRBJ2-7; TRBD2 is a possible D gene (5 bases). The CDR3 is 15 amino acids. Between the trimmed V and J ends, which lost 2 bases and 1 base, there was a span of 12 bases. Germline CDR1 is SGHAT and CDR2 is FQNNGV. CDR3 sequence reads: CASSLSGRTSYEQYF. The DNA for the CDR3 is TGTGCCAGCAGCTTATCGGGAAGAACATCCTACGAGCAGTACTTC. Drawing the rest from reference TRBV11-2 and TRBJ2-7, the complete variable domain is EAGVAQSPRYKIIEKRQSVAFWCNPISGHATLYWYQQILGQGPKLLIQFQNNGVVDDSQLPKDRFSAERLKGVDSTLKIQPAKLEDSAVYLCASSLSGRTSYEQYFGPGTRLTVT.

J is TRBJ2-7 and V is TRBV11-1; no firm D call. This CDR3 region has 15 residues. The germline V and J ends were trimmed by 1 base and 0 bases, with 10 bases remaining between them. CDR1 is SGHAT and CDR2 is FQDESV in the germline V gene (reference sequence). This CDR3 is CASSLVPVPSYEQYF. DNA of the CDR3: TGTGCCAGCAGCTTAGTCCCAGTACCCTCCTACGAGCAGTACTTC.

In its sample, this clone was seen once. The chain combines TRBV3-1 (or the pseudogene TRBV3-2) with TRBJ1-1, with TRBD1 identical over 10 bases. This CDR3 spans 15 amino acids. Germline V gene sequence: CDR1 LGHDT, CDR2 YNNKEL (reference sequence). V lost 1 base to trimming and J lost 4 bases; unmatched junction nucleotides: 3. The CDR3 spells CASSQVGDRGTEAFF. The DNA for the CDR3 is TGTGCCAGCAGCCAAGTTGGGGACAGGGGCACTGAAGCTTTCTTT.

In this sample, this clone turned up a few times. The V gene is TRBV4-3, the J gene TRBJ1-6; 7 positions agree with TRBD1. J lost 10 bases, V lost 1 base, and 10 bases had no gene match. This CDR3 is 16 amino acids long. The germline CDR1 and CDR2 sequences are LGHNA and YSLEER. CDR3 loop: CASSQVIGGLRSPLHF. DNA for the CDR3: TGCGCCAGCAGCCAAGTGATAGGGGGCCTCAGGTCACCCCTCCACTTT.

V and J are TRBV5-1 and TRBJ2-3; the match to TRBD2 covers 7 bases. CDR1 is SGHRS, CDR2 YFSETQ, per germline. The CDR3 has 16 amino acids. The trim removed 0 bases at V and 10 bases at J, leaving 14 bases unmatched. The DNA of the CDR3 is TGCGCCAGCAGCTTGGCCCCGGGACTTGGGGGGGTTGCGCAGTATTTT. Translation: CASSLAPGLGGVAQYF.

J is TRBJ2-5 and V is TRBV19, with 9 bases fitting TRBD2. The ends lost 3 bases at V and 2 bases at J; junction bases unmatched: 4. Germline CDR1 reads LNHDA; CDR2 reads SQIVND (reference sequence). This CDR3 has 15 amino acids. The chain's CDR3 is CASSMLAGQQETQYF. In DNA, the CDR3 is TGTGCCAGTAGTATGCTAGCGGGGCAACAAGAGACCCAGTACTTC.

The chain combines TRBV10-1 with TRBJ1-1; the D gene is possibly TRBD1 (5 bases). The germline gives CDR1 WNHNN, CDR2 SYGVQD (reference sequence). V was shortened by 2 bases and J by 4 bases, with 8 bases between the two germline ends. The CDR3 runs 13 residues. CDR3 DNA: TGCGCCAGCAGTGAGCGGGGGGTCACTGAAGCTTTCTTT. Its translation: CASSERGVTEAFF.

This chain connects TRBV12-5 to TRBJ1-2; D not resolved. Trimming shortened V by 5 bases and J by 6 bases, and 13 bases separated the two germline ends. The CDR3 is 13 residues long. The V gene's germline CDR1 is LGHNT and CDR2 FRNRAP. The CDR3 DNA sequence: TGTGCTAGTGGTCCTGCGTATAGCCATGGCTACACCTTC. Translating gives CASGPAYSHGYTF. Complete variable domain (other parts from reference TRBV12-5 and TRBJ1-2): DARVTQTPRHKVTEMGQEVTMRCQPILGHNTVFWYRQTMMQGLELLAYFRNRAPLDDSGMPKDRFSAEMPDATLATLKIQPSEPRDSAVYFCASGPAYSHGYTFGSGTRLTVV.

This chain joins TRBV6-5 and TRBJ1-4, with 7 bases matching TRBD1. J was trimmed by 8 bases and V by 7 bases; bases with no gene match: 10. From germline, CDR1 is MNHEY and CDR2 SVGAGI. CDR3 size: 14 residues. CDR3 protein: CASTSGTADEKLFF. The CDR3 region has the DNA TGTGCCAGCACTTCCGGGACAGCTGACGAAAAACTGTTTTTT.

This clone came up once. The rearrangement uses TRBV5-4 and TRBJ1-3; D unresolved. The CDR3 has 16 amino acids. Germline CDR1 SGHNT, CDR2 YYREEE (reference sequence). Trimming shortened V by 4 bases and J by 0 bases, and 14 bases separated the two germline ends. The CDR3 DNA is TGTGCCAGCAGCCGGTCCGGGGTAACCTCTGGAAACACCATATATTTT. It codes for CASSRSGVTSGNTIYF.

This chain joins TRBV2 and TRBJ1-1; 7 nucleotides align to TRBD1. Germline lookup yields CDR1 SNHLY and CDR2 FYNNEI. The CDR3 totals 13 residues. J gave up 4 bases and V 6 bases, and 5 bases lay outside the gene matches. The CDR3 sequence is CASRYRGGTEAFF. CDR3 nucleotide sequence: TGTGCCAGCAGGTACAGGGGAGGCACTGAAGCTTTCTTT.